These T cell receptor beta chains were read from a single sample in a study of beta chain features in type 1 diabetes. Sequenced by immunoSEQ multiplex PCR; TCRdb stores in-frame clones only, minus some. The sample carries 400,000 to 500,000 clones, approximately 14% recorded once. Sample: naive CD4+ T cells from blood. Receptors were obtained from a man aged 30 to 39 in good health. The CDR3 runs from the conserved cysteine through the conserved F or W. Each record gives: CDR3 protein, J gene, CDR3 length, clone size, V gene. Clone size is given for some rows only: seen once, a few or many times, or a class if the clone is expanded.

cdr3_aa: CASSEYGRGETQYF
j_call: TRBJ2-5
cdr3_length: 14
clone_size: few
v_call: TRBV25-1

cdr3_aa: CASSRSGDPNRETQYF
j_call: TRBJ2-5
cdr3_length: 16
clone_size: few
v_call: TRBV28

cdr3_aa: CASSLRRGGQDTQYF
j_call: TRBJ2-3
cdr3_length: 15
clone_size: few
v_call: TRBV7-6

cdr3_aa: CASSLALNRVFGELFF
j_call: TRBJ2-2
cdr3_length: 16
clone_size: few
v_call: TRBV7-2

cdr3_aa: CAWSPQETQYF
j_call: TRBJ2-5
cdr3_length: 11
clone_size: few
v_call: TRBV30

cdr3_aa: CAWNVGGYETQYF
j_call: TRBJ2-5
cdr3_length: 13
clone_size: many
v_call: TRBV30

cdr3_aa: CSGKTGDEQFF
j_call: TRBJ2-1
cdr3_length: 11
clone_size: -
v_call: TRBV29-1

cdr3_aa: CAISDPGQGGRDTQYF
j_call: TRBJ2-3
cdr3_length: 16
clone_size: few
v_call: TRBV10-3

cdr3_aa: CASSLVRGSETQYF
j_call: TRBJ2-5
cdr3_length: 14
clone_size: -
v_call: TRBV11-3

cdr3_aa: CASSQDFYGRQYF
j_call: TRBJ2-7
cdr3_length: 13
clone_size: few
v_call: TRBV4-3

cdr3_aa: CASSRGQRGSYNEQFF
j_call: TRBJ2-1
cdr3_length: 16
clone_size: few
v_call: TRBV7-6